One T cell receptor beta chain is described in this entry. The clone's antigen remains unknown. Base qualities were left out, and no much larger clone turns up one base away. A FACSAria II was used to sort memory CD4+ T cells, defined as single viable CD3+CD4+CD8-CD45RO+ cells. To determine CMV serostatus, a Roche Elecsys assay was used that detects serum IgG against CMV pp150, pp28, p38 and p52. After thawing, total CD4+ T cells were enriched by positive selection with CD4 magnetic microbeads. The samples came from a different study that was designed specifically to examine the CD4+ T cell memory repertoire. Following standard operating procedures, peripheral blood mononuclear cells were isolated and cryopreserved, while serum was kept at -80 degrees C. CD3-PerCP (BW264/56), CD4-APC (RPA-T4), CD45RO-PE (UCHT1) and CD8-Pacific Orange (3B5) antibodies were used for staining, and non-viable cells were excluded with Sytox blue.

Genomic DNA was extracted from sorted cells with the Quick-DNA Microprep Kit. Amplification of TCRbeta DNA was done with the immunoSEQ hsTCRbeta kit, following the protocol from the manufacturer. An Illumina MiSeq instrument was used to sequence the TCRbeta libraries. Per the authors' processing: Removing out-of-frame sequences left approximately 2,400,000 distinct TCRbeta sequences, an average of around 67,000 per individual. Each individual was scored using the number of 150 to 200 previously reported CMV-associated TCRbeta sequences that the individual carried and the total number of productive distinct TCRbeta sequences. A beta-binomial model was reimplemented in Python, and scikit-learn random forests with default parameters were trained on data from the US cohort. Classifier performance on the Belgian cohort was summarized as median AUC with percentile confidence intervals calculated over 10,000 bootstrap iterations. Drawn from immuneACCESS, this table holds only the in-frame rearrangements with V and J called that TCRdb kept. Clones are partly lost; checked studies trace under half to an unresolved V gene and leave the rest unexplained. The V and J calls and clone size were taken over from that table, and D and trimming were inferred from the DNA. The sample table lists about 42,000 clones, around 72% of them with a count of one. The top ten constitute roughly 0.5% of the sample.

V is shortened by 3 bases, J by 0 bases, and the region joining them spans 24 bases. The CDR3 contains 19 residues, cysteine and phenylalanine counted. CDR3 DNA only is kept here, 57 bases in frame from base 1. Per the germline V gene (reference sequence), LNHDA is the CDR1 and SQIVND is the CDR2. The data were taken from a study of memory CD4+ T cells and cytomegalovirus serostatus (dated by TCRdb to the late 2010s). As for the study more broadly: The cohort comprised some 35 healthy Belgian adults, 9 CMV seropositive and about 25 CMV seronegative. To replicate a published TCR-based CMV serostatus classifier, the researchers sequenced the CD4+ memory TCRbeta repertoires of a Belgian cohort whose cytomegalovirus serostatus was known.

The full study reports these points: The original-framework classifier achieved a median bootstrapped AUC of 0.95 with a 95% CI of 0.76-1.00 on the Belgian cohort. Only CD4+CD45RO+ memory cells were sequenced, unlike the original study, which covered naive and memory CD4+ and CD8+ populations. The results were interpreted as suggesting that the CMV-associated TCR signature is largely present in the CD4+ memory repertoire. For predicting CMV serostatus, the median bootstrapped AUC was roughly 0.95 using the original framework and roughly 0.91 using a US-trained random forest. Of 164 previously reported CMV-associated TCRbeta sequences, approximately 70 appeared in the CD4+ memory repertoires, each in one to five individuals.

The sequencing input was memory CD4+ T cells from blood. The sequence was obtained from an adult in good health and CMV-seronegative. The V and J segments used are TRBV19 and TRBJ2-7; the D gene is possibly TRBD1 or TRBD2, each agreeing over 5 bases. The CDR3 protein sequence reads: CASSMGPRDPRASSYEQYF. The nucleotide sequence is TGTGCCAGTAGTATGGGGCCCCGGGACCCCAGGGCCTCCTCCTACGAGCAGTACTTC.